Sequencing of this TCR beta chain was carried out in a study of T cells after yellow fever vaccination. TCRdb analysed the 5' RACE reads with MiXCR anew, one entry per CDR3 protein. The sample yields 610,000 or so distinct CDR3 sequences, about 12% seen once. In its sample, this clonotype was seen a few times. V lost 4 bases and J lost 7; bases outside the gene matches: 9. The germline V gene encodes CDR1 LGHNA and CDR2 YSLEER. The CDR3 contains 14 residues. The sequence derives from a man aged 25 to 45 who received the YFV17D yellow fever vaccine. Specimen: PBMCs, collected on the day of the yellow fever booster vaccination. This chain links TRBV4-3 with TRBJ2-5; TRBD2 agrees at 7 bases. The CDR3 DNA follows: TGCGCCAGCAGCCTTTCCGGGGGGACCGGGACCCAGTACTTC. It is translated as CASSLSGGTGTQYF.